These 28 T cell receptor beta chains came from one sample sequenced in a study of T-cell reconstitution after alpha-beta-depleted transplantation in children (dated by TCRdb to the mid-2010s). Library prep was done by PCR. TCRdb records Illumina HiSeq 2500 as the sequencer. To normalize quantification of the TCRbeta repertoire, the TCR libraries were built with molecular barcoding that relied on unique molecular identifiers. TCRdb's own reprocessing of the public reads used fastp at Q25 and MiXCR and kept productive beta chains. One record per CDR3 amino acid sequence lists the most common genes and DNA. The sample has approximately 1,000,000 distinct CDR3 sequences on record, about 29% of them singletons. Over 25% of the sample belongs to the ten largest clones. In light of the paper, this sample's treatment or condition label describes: allogeneic hematopoietic cell transplantation with graft depleted of TCRalphabeta T cells and CD19 B cells.

The specimen comprised PBMCs, mostly from graft donor cells, sampled 360 days after TCRalphabeta/CD19-depleted stem cell transplant. These receptor sequences come from a boy younger than two who had a stem cell transplant for SCID, so the T cells may come from the graft donor.

This chain joins TRBV29-1 and TRBJ1-5, with 9 bases aligning to TRBD1. Germline V gives CDR1 SQVTM, CDR2 ANQGSEA. V shed 6 bases, J shed 4 bases, and the junction held 7 bases outside the gene matches. The CDR3 has 14 amino acids. The CDR3 DNA reads as TGCAGCGTGAGAACCGGGACAGGGAATCAGCCCCAGCATTTT. Amino acid sequence: CSVRTGTGNQPQHF.

Only a few counts were recorded for this clonotype. V and J are TRBV12-3 or TRBV12-4 and TRBJ2-3; the D gene is possibly TRBD2 (6 bases). The CDR3 loop spans 19 amino acids. The V end was cut by 3 bases, the J end by 1 base, with 23 bases between. This CDR3 is CASSLAGGFLDTRTDTQYF. As DNA, the CDR3 is TGTGCCAGCAGTTTGGCCGGAGGGTTTCTCGACACCCGCACAGATACGCAGTATTTT.

The V and J genes are TRBV28 and TRBJ2-7; 7 nucleotides line up with TRBD2. The CDR3 covers 16 residues. Trimming at V came to 2 bases and at J to 0 bases, leaving 7 bases not matched to a gene. Germline CDR1 reads MDHEN; CDR2 reads SYDVKM. This CDR3 is CASSLLAAAPSYEQYF. The CDR3 DNA sequence: TGTGCCAGCAGTTTACTAGCGGCCGCCCCCTCCTACGAGCAGTACTTC.

The rearrangement links TRBV12-3 or TRBV12-4 to TRBJ1-5, with 7 bases matching TRBD1. This CDR3 has 14 amino acids. V lost 3 bases to trimming and J lost 7 bases; unmatched junction nucleotides: 6. The CDR3 region is CASSFEGATQPQHF. The DNA for the CDR3 is TGTGCCAGCAGTTTTGAGGGGGCGACGCAGCCCCAGCATTTT.

J is TRBJ2-7 and V is TRBV7-2; D may be TRBD2 (7 bases). There are 15 residues in the CDR3. Per the germline V gene, CDR1 is SGHTA and CDR2 is FQGNSA. V was cut by 6 bases and J by 2 bases, with 17 bases left in between. The CDR3 region has the DNA TGTGCCAGCAGTCTAGCGAGGGGGGGTACCTACGAGCAGTACTTC. Its translation is CASSLARGGTYEQYF.

This clonotype was counted only a few times. The genes are TRBV7-2 and TRBJ2-7; 9 bases map to TRBD2. CDR1 and CDR2 from the germline V gene are SGHTA and FQGNSA. The CDR3 length is 15 residues. J lost 4 bases, V lost 1 base, and 5 bases had no gene match. CDR3 coding DNA: TGTGCCAGCAGCTTAGAGCCTAGCGGGGTTTACGAGCAGTACTTC. Translating it yields CASSLEPSGVYEQYF.

The V and J genes are TRBV7-2 and TRBJ2-5; 10 bases align to TRBD2. Germline V gene lookup returns CDR1 SGHTA and CDR2 FQGNSA. Unmatched junction bases numbered 5, after V lost 1 base and J lost 6 bases. The CDR3 totals 15 residues. CDR3 DNA sequence: TGTGCCAGCAGCTTAGGAGCGGGGGGGCGGAAGACCCAGTACTTC. Protein product: CASSLGAGGRKTQYF.

This sequence joins TRBV5-1 and TRBJ2-3; 9 nucleotides align to TRBD2. From germline, CDR1 is SGHRS and CDR2 YFSETQ. The CDR3 runs to 15 residues. The J segment lost 2 bases and the V segment lost 7 bases, leaving 8 bases of the junction unmatched. The CDR3 bases are TGCGCCAGCCGACGGGCGGGGGGGGCCACAGATACGCAGTATTTT. Translation: CASRRAGGATDTQYF.

This clonotype turned up a few times. J is TRBJ2-7 and V is TRBV27; 8 positions match TRBD2. The CDR3 totals 14 residues. Looked up from germline, CDR1 is MNHEY and CDR2 is SMNVEV (reference sequence). With 7 bases clipped from V and 3 bases from J, the junction kept 8 bases outside the gene matches. The CDR3 nucleotides read TGTGCCAGCACCGGGGGGGCTCCCATCTACGAGCAGTACTTC. Translated: CASTGGAPIYEQYF.

J is TRBJ2-5 and V is TRBV6-2 or TRBV6-3, with D perhaps TRBD2 (5 bases). This CDR3 region has 15 residues. The V gene's germline CDR1 is MNHEY and CDR2 SVGEGT. The germline V and J ends were trimmed by 4 bases and 1 base, with 13 bases remaining between them. CDR3 sequence: CASSSTTSSQETQYF. As DNA, the CDR3 is TGTGCCAGCAGTTCCACCACTAGTTCCCAAGAGACCCAGTACTTC.

The chain carries TRBV12-3 or TRBV12-4 and TRBJ1-5, with 7 bases identical to TRBD1. The length of the CDR3 is 13 residues. The ends lost 5 bases at V and 6 bases at J; junction bases unmatched: 4. In nucleotides, the CDR3 is TGTGCCAGCAGTGAAGACAGGGTTCAGCCCCAGCATTTT. It yields the protein CASSEDRVQPQHF.

This chain links TRBV20-1 with TRBJ2-3; 7 bases are a match to TRBD2. After removal of 8 bases from V and 4 bases from J, the junction contained 6 bases not matched to a gene. This CDR3 has 12 residues. Germline V gene lookup returns CDR1 DFQATT and CDR2 SNEGSKA (reference sequence). The CDR3 coding sequence is TGCAGTACAAGCGGGGCCCCAGATACGCAGTATTTT. Translated, it gives CSTSGAPDTQYF.

The chain combines TRBV6-1 with TRBJ1-6; 9 bases align to TRBD1. CDR1 and CDR2 from the germline V gene are MNHNS and SASEGT. The trim removed 6 bases at V and 7 bases at J, leaving 7 bases unmatched. CDR3 size: 15 residues. The CDR3 sequence is CASSRDRDRNSPLHF. The CDR3, as DNA: TGTGCCAGCAGCCGGGACAGGGATCGGAATTCACCCCTCCACTTT.

This clonotype was seen many times. V usage is TRBV20-1 and J usage is TRBJ1-2, with a weak D call TRBD1 (5 bases). CDR3 length: 12 amino acids. The V and J ends lost 5 bases and 4 bases respectively, with 11 bases between them. The germline V gene has CDR1 DFQATT and CDR2 SNEGSKA (reference sequence). In DNA form, the CDR3 reads TGCAGTGCTGGGGACGGACCCTATGGCTACACCTTC. Residues: CSAGDGPYGYTF.

This clonotype was observed a handful of times. The chain links TRBV10-3 to TRBJ1-1, with D unresolved. The germline V gene has CDR1 ENHRY and CDR2 SYGVKD. The CDR3 sequence is 14 residues long. Trimming took off 3 bases at V and 6 bases at J, with 14 bases between the two ends. The CDR3 coding sequence is TGTGCCATCAGTGATAACAATAGTGGCGCTGAAGCTTTCTTT. This sequence encodes CAISDNNSGAEAFF.

This chain connects TRBV29-1 to TRBJ1-5, with 7 bases that match TRBD1. In germline, CDR1 is SQVTM, CDR2 ANQGSEA. J gave up 3 bases and V 6 bases, and 2 bases lay outside the gene matches. The CDR3 loop spans 12 amino acids. The CDR3 region has the DNA TGCAGCGTAGGACAGGACAATCAGCCCCAGCATTTT. Translating it yields CSVGQDNQPQHF.

This clonotype has only a few counts. The chain couples TRBV18 to TRBJ2-7, with TRBD2 matching 8 bases. With 3 bases clipped from V and 2 bases from J, the junction kept 6 bases outside the gene matches. Germline CDR1 KGHSH, CDR2 LQKENI. The CDR3 spans 15 residues. CDR3 residues: CASSPFSGGTYEQYF. DNA of the CDR3: TGTGCCAGCTCACCCTTCAGCGGGGGAACCTACGAGCAGTACTTC.

This clonotype was seen repeatedly, ten times or more. This chain connects TRBV2 to TRBJ2-7; D may be TRBD1 (5 bases). CDR3 size: 12 residues. Trimming removed 7 bases at V and 2 bases at J, with 9 bases between. The V gene's germline CDR1 is SNHLY and CDR2 FYNNEI. CDR3 bases: TGTGCCAGCACGGACACTACCTACGAGCAGTACTTC. It translates to CASTDTTYEQYF.

The rearrangement joins TRBV7-8 to TRBJ1-1; tentatively, D is TRBD1 (6 bases). The CDR3 is 15 amino acids. V lost 4 bases, J lost 4 bases, and 16 bases lay in between. CDR1 and CDR2 from the germline V gene are SGHVS and FQNEAQ. The CDR3 nucleotides read TGTGCCAGCAGCTCCTTAGAATTAGGGGGCACTGAAGCTTTCTTT. Protein product: CASSSLELGGTEAFF.

The chain has TRBV5-1 and TRBJ2-5; the D is unclear. The CDR3 has 13 residues. Trimming took off 1 base at V and 3 bases at J, with 7 bases between the two ends. Per germline, CDR1 SGHRS and CDR2 YFSETQ. CDR3 in amino acids: CASSLPRKETQYF. The CDR3, as DNA: TGCGCCAGCAGCTTGCCCAGAAAAGAGACCCAGTACTTC. Together with reference TRBV5-1 and TRBJ2-5, the CDR3 gives the full variable domain: KAGVTQTPRYLIKTRGQQVTLSCSPISGHRSVSWYQQTPGQGLQFLFEYFSETQRNKGNFPGRFSGRQFSNSRSEMNVSTLELGDSALYLCASSLPRKETQYFGPGTRLLVL.

The rearrangement links TRBV12-3 or TRBV12-4 to TRBJ2-5; 13 bases are shared with TRBD2. The V gene end was trimmed by 5 bases and the J gene end by 4 bases; junction bases not matched to a gene: 7. The CDR3 is made up of 16 amino acids. CDR3 sequence: CASSITSGGAPETQYF. In DNA, the CDR3 is TGTGCCAGCAGTATTACTAGCGGGGGGGCCCCAGAGACCCAGTACTTC.

This clonotype has more than one count but fewer than ten. The J gene is TRBJ2-7, the V gene TRBV5-1; 9 bases are a match to TRBD1. This CDR3 has 14 amino acids. Germline V gene sequence: CDR1 SGHRS, CDR2 YFSETQ. After removal of 4 bases from V and 2 bases from J, the junction contained 4 bases not matched to a gene. The CDR3 reads CASSDRTGAYEQYF. CDR3 nucleotides: TGCGCCAGCAGCGACCGGACAGGGGCCTACGAGCAGTACTTC. Complete variable domain (other parts from reference TRBV5-1 and TRBJ2-7): KAGVTQTPRYLIKTRGQQVTLSCSPISGHRSVSWYQQTPGQGLQFLFEYFSETQRNKGNFPGRFSGRQFSNSRSEMNVSTLELGDSALYLCASSDRTGAYEQYFGPGTRLTVT.

This clonotype has just one count. J is TRBJ1-6 and V is TRBV4-3; D is uncertain. Trimming cost V 1 base and J 14 bases, with 12 bases left between them. CDR1 and CDR2 from the germline V gene are LGHNA and YSLEER. This CDR3 has 13 amino acids. CDR3 loop: CASSQVGSSSLHF. CDR3 DNA sequence: TGCGCCAGCAGCCAAGTAGGTTCAAGCTCCCTCCACTTT.

Only a few counts were recorded for this clonotype. The CDR3 nucleotides read TGCAGCGTTGGAAGATCCGGGACTAGCGGGGGTCTCGGGCAGTTCTTC. Protein product: CSVGRSGTSGGLGQFF. The chain couples TRBV29-1 to TRBJ2-1, with 14 bases that match TRBD2. Germline CDR1 SQVTM, CDR2 ANQGSEA. The CDR3 sequence is 16 residues long. V trimming: 4 bases; J trimming: 12 bases; junction bases outside the gene matches: 14.

The chain has TRBV6-1 and TRBJ2-7; 15 bases are shared with TRBD2. With 5 bases clipped from V and 4 bases from J, the junction kept 3 bases outside the gene matches. CDR1 MNHNS and CDR2 SASEGT come from the germline V gene. The CDR3 sequence is 15 residues long. CDR3 region: CASSRTSGGGYEQYF. In nucleotides, the CDR3 is TGTGCCAGCAGTCGGACTAGCGGGGGGGGATACGAGCAGTACTTC.

The chain uses TRBV20-1 and TRBJ1-3, with a possible D match to TRBD1 (5 bases). Trimming pared 6 bases from V and 0 bases from J, leaving 15 bases between. The CDR3 length is 15 residues. CDR1 and CDR2 (germline): DFQATT, SNEGSKA (reference sequence). The DNA of the CDR3 is TGCAGTGCCGAGAACCGGGGGACCTCTGGAAACACCATATATTTT. This gives the protein CSAENRGTSGNTIYF.

In this sample, this clonotype turned up a few times. V gene TRBV12-3 or TRBV12-4 combines with J gene TRBJ2-5; D may be TRBD1 or TRBD2 (5 bases each). Trimming stripped 5 bases from V and 4 bases from J, with 8 bases between. CDR3 length: 12 residues. The DNA for the CDR3 is TGTGCCAGCAGTCCGGGACCAGAGACCCAGTACTTC. Translating gives CASSPGPETQYF.

This clonotype showed up just a few times. The chain combines TRBV5-8 with TRBJ2-1, with D tentatively TRBD2 (5 bases). The length of the CDR3 is 15 residues. Germline V gene data show CDR1 as SGHTS and CDR2 as YDEGEE. V lost 4 bases, J lost 12 bases, and 23 bases lay in between. CDR3 sequence (DNA): TGTGCCAGCAGCCCTGGAGGATGGGTGGGCGGAGCGCAGTTCTTC. Amino acid sequence: CASSPGGWVGGAQFF.